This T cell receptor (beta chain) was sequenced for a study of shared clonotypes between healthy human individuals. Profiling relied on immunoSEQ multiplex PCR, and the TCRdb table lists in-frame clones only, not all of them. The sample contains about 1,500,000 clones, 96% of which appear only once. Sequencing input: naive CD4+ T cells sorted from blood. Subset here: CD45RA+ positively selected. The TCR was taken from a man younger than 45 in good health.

CDR3 residues: CASSLSTGTNTEAFF. CDR3 DNA: TGCGCCAGCAGCCTGTCGACAGGGACGAACACTGAAGCTTTCTTT. J is TRBJ1-1 and V is TRBV5-1, with 7 bases aligning to TRBD1. Germline V CDR1 and CDR2: SGHRS, YFSETQ. V shed 4 bases and J 1 base; nucleotides not matched to a gene: 7. The CDR3 length is 15 residues.